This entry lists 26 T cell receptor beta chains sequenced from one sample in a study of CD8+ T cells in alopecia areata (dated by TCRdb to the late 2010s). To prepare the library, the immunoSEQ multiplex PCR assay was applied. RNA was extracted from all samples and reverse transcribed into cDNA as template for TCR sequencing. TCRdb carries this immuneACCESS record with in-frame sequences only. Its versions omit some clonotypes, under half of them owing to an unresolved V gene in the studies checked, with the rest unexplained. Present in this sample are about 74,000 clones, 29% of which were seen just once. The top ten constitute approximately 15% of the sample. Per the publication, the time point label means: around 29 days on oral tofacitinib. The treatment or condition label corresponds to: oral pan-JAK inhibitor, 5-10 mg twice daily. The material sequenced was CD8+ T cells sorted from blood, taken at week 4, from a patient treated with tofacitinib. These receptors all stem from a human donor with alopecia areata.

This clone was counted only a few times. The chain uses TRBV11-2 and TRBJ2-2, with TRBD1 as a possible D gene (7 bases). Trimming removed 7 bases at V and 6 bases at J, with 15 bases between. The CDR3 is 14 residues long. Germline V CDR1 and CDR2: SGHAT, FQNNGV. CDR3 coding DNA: TGTGCCAGCAACCCGGCAGGGGGGCCCGGGGAGCTGTTTTTT. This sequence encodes CASNPAGGPGELFF.

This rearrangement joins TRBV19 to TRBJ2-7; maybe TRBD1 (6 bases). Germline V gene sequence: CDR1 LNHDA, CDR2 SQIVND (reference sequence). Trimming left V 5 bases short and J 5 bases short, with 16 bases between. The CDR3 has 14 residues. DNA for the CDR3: TGTGCCAGTAGTCCACCGGGACAATTGAACGAGCAGTACTTC. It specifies CASSPPGQLNEQYF.

CDR3 sequence (DNA): TGTGCCAGCAGCTCGACTAGCGGCCAAGAGACCCAGTACTTC. Its translation: CASSSTSGQETQYF. This chain links TRBV7-2 with TRBJ2-5; TRBD2 matches 9 bases. This CDR3 has 14 amino acids. With 4 bases clipped from V and 1 base from J, the junction kept 1 base outside the gene matches. Germline CDR1 SGHTA, CDR2 FQGNSA.

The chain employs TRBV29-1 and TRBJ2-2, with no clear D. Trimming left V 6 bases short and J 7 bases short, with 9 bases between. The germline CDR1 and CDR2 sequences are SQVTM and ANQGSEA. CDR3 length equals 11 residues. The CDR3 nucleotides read TGCAGCGTCGAAACATACGGGGAGCTGTTTTTT. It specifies CSVETYGELFF.

The CDR3 DNA is TGTGCCAGCAGCTCCGGGGACAGGGCTCCAGATACGCAGTATTTT. This translates into CASSSGDRAPDTQYF. The rearrangement links TRBV7-2 to TRBJ2-3, with 9 bases aligning to TRBD1. The CDR3 runs 15 residues. V lost 4 bases, J lost 4 bases, and 6 bases stayed unmatched. Germline V lookup: CDR1 SGHTA, CDR2 FQGNSA.

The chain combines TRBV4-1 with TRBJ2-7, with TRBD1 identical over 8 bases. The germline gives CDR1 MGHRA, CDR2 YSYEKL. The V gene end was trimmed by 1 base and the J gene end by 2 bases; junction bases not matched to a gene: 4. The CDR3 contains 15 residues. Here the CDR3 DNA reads TGCGCCAGCAGCCAAGTTTGGACAGGGCCCTACGAGCAGTACTTC. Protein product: CASSQVWTGPYEQYF.

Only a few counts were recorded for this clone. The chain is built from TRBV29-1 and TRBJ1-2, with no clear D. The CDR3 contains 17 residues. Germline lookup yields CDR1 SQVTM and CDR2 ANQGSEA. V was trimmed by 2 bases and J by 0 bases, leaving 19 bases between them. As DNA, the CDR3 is TGCAGCGTTGAACCTGGGGAGGGCAAAACAACTAACTATGGCTACACCTTC. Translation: CSVEPGEGKTTNYGYTF.

The CDR3 DNA sequence: TGTGCCAGCAGCTTAGAGACCGGAGAGACCCAGTACTTC. It specifies CASSLETGETQYF. V and J are TRBV7-8 and TRBJ2-5; no clear D gene. Germline CDR1 is SGHVS and CDR2 is FQNEAQ. V lost 1 base to trimming and J lost 4 bases, with 7 bases between them. The CDR3 consists of 13 residues.

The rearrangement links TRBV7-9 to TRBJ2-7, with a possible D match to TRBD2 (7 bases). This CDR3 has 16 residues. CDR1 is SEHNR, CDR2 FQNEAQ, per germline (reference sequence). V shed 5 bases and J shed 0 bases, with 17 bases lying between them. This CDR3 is CASSTLGGPVSYEQYF. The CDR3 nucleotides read TGTGCCAGCAGCACCCTGGGGGGGCCTGTCTCCTACGAGCAGTACTTC.

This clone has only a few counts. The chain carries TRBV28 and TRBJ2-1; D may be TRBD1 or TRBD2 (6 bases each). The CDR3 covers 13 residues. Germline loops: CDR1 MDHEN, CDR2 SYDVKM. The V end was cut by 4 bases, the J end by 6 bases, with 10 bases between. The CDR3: CASSSRGGNEQFF. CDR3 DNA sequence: TGTGCCAGCAGTTCCAGGGGAGGCAATGAGCAGTTCTTC.

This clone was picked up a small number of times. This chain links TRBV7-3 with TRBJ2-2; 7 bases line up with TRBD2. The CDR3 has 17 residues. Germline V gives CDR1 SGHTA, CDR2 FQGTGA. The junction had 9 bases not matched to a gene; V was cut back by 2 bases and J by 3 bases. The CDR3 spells CASSLDGLAVYTGELFF. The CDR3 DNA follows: TGTGCCAGCAGCTTAGACGGGCTAGCGGTATACACCGGGGAGCTGTTTTTT.

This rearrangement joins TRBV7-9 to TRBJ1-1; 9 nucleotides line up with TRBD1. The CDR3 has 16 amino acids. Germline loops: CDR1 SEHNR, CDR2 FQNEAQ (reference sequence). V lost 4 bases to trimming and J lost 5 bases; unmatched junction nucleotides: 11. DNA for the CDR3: TGTGCCAGCAGCTCCATGAGGGACAGGGTAGGAACTGAAGCTTTCTTT. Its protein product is CASSSMRDRVGTEAFF. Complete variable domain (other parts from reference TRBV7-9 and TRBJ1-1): DTGVSQNPRHKITKRGQNVTFRCDPISEHNRLYWYRQTLGQGPEFLTYFQNEAQLEKSRLLSDRFSAERPKGSFSTLEIQRTEQGDSAMYLCASSSMRDRVGTEAFFGQGTRLTVV.

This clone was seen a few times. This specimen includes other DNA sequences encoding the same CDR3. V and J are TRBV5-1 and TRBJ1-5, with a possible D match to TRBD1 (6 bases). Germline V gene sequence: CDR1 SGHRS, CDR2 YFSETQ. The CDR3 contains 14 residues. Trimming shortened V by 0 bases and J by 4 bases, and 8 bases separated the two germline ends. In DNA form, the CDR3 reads TGCGCCAGCAGCTTGGCAGGGGTAAATCAGCCCCAGCATTTT. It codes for CASSLAGVNQPQHF.

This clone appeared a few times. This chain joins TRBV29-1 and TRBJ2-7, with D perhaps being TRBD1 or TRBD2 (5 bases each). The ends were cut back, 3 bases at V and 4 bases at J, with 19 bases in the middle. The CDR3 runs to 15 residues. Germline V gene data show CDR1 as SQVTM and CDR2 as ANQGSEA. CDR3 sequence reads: CSVETPRGTEYEQYF. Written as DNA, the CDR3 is TGCAGCGTTGAGACCCCGCGAGGGACGGAATACGAGCAGTACTTC.

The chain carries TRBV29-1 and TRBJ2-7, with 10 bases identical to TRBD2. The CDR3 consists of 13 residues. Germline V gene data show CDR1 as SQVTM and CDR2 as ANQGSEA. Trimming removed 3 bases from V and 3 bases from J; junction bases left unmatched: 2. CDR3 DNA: TGCAGCGTTGAGGTAGCGGGAGGCTACGAGCAGTACTTC. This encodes CSVEVAGGYEQYF.

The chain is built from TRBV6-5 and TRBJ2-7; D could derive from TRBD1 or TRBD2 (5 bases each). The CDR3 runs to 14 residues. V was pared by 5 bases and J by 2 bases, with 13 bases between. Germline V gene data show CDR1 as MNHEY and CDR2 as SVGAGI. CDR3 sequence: CASSTGRTTYEQYF. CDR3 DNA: TGTGCCAGCAGTACGGGACGGACAACCTACGAGCAGTACTTC.

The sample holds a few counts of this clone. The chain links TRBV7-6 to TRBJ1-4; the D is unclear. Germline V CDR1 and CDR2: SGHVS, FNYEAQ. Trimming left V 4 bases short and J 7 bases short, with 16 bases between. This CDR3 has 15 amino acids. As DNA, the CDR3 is TGTGCCAGCAGCTCCTCCCTTGTTGTAGGTGAAAAACTGTTTTTT. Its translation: CASSSSLVVGEKLFF.

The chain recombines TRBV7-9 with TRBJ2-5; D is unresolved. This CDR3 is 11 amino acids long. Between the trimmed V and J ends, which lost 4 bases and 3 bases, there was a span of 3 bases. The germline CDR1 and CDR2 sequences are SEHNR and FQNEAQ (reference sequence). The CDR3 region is CASSYKETQYF. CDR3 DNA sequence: TGTGCCAGCAGCTACAAAGAGACCCAGTACTTC.

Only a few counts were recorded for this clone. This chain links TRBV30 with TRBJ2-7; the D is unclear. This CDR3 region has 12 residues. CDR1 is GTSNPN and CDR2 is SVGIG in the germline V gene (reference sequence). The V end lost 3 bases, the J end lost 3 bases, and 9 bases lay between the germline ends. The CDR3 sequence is CAWSPNYYEQYF. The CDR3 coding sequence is TGTGCCTGGAGCCCAAATTACTACGAGCAGTACTTC.

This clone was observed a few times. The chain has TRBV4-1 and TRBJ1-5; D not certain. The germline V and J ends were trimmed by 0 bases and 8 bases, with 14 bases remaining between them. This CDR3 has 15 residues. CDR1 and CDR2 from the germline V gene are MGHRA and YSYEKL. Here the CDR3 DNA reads TGCGCCAGCAGCCAAGATGGGTCCGGCGCAAAGCCCCAGCATTTT. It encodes CASSQDGSGAKPQHF.

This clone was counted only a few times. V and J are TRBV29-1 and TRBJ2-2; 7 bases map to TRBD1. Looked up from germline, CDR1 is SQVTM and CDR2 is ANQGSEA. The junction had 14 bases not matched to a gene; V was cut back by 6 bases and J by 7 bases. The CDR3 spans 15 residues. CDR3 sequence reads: CSVLEQGRQGGELFF. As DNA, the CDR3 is TGCAGCGTCCTGGAACAGGGGCGCCAAGGCGGGGAGCTGTTTTTT.

The CDR3 DNA is TGTGCCAGCAGCGCCAAACCCCCGGACGACCCCGGGGAGCTGTTTTTT. Encoded protein: CASSAKPPDDPGELFF. The V gene is TRBV9, the J gene TRBJ2-2; D call uncertain. V dropped 3 bases and J dropped 6 bases, with 18 bases sitting between them. This CDR3 has 16 amino acids. The germline gives CDR1 SGDLS, CDR2 YYNGEE.

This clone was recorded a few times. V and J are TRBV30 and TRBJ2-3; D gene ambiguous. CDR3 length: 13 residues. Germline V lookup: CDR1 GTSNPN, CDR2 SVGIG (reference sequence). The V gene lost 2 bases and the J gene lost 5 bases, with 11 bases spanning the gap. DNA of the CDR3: TGTGCCTGGAGTAGTGGGTTGGAAGATACGCAGTATTTT. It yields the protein CAWSSGLEDTQYF.

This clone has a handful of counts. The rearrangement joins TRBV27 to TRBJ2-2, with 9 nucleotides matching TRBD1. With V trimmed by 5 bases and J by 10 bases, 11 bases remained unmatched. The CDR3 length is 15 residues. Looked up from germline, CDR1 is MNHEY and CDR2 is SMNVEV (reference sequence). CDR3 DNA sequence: TGTGCCAGCAGTACCCGGGACAGGGTGGGCGAGGAGCTGTTTTTT. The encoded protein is CASSTRDRVGEELFF.

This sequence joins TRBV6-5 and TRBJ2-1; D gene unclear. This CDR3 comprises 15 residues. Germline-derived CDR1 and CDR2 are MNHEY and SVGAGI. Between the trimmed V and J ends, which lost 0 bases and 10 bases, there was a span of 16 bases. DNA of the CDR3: TGTGCCAGCAGTTACTCTTATAACAGACTGAAGGAGCAGTTCTTC. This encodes CASSYSYNRLKEQFF.

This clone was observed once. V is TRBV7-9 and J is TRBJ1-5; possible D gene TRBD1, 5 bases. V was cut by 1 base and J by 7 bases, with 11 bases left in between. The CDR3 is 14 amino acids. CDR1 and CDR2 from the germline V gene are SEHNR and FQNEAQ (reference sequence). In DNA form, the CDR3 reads TGTGCCAGCAGCTTAGGGGACGTGATGCAGCCCCAGCATTTT. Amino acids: CASSLGDVMQPQHF.